This entry is about one T cell receptor beta chain. The antigen is unknown. The data stem from a study of shared clonotypes between healthy human individuals. Notes on the study in general: For naive CD4 cells, 4.5% to 6.5% of clonotypes were shared across four donors. What limited the represented genetic and exposure-history diversity was the small number of donors.

The CDR3 sequence is 15 residues long. V was clipped by 6 bases and J by 1 base, with 13 bases between them. CDR1 is MGHDK, CDR2 SYGVNS, per germline. Replicate PCRs run on sorted subsets employed approximately 0.2 ug DNA, around 27,000 T cell genomes. Assay: immunoSEQ multiplex PCR; the TCRdb copy retains only in-frame clones and omits some. The data show some 2,000,000 clones, 95% seen once. The sample comprised naive CD4+ T cells sorted from blood. Described subset: CD45RA+ positively selected. This receptor was taken from a man between 18 and 29 years old in good health. This chain joins TRBV25-1 and TRBJ1-3; maybe TRBD1 (5 bases). CDR3 amino acids: CASRPVGTSGNTIYF. CDR3 coding DNA: TGTGCCAGCAGGCCGGTTGGGACTTCTGGAAACACCATATATTTT.